This T cell receptor beta chain was sequenced in a study of cytomegalovirus exposure and HLA in healthy donors. V lost 4 bases, J lost 11 bases, and 16 bases stayed unmatched. The CDR3 runs 15 residues. Per the germline V gene, CDR1 is SGHTA and CDR2 is FQGNSA. PCR involved 60 Vbeta and 13 Jbeta primers. Only in-frame clones appear in the TCRdb table, and some are missing; sequencing was by immunoSEQ multiplex PCR. The table records fewer than 200,000 clones, roughly 9.4% of them present only once. This sequence was found in a woman in her twenties or thirties in good health and CMV-seropositive. Sequenced material: PBMCs. V is TRBV7-2 and J is TRBJ2-7; 8 bases fit TRBD2. The CDR3 DNA is TGTGCCAGCAGCTCCACCTCTGAGCGGGAGTGGATGGAGTACTTC. Translating gives CASSSTSEREWMEYF. The whole variable domain, remainder taken from reference TRBV7-2 and TRBJ2-7, is GAGVSQSPSNKVTEKGKDVELRCDPISGHTALYWYRQSLGQGLEFLIYFQGNSAPDKSGLPSDRFSAERTGGSVSTLTIQRTQQEDSAVYLCASSSTSEREWMEYFGPGTRLTVT.